Shown below are 28 T cell receptor beta chains from a single sample sequenced in a study of T cell clones after liver transplantation. Some clones are missing from TCRdb's copy, which holds only in-frame ones; the method was immunoSEQ multiplex PCR. The table includes 9,500 to 15,000 clones, roughly 74% detected once. Material: CD8+ T cells from blood, obtained at the 22-month timepoint. The receptors were gathered from a human patient who received a liver transplant. Some T cells may arise from the graft donor.

This chain connects TRBV19 to TRBJ2-4; 7 positions agree with TRBD1. The germline gives CDR1 LNHDA, CDR2 SQIVND (reference sequence). This CDR3 has 12 amino acids. The trim removed 5 bases at V and 7 bases at J, leaving 2 bases unmatched. The CDR3 is CASSQTGNIQYF. Here the CDR3 DNA reads TGTGCCAGTAGTCAGACAGGGAACATTCAGTACTTC. Together with reference TRBV19 and TRBJ2-4, the CDR3 gives the full variable domain: DGGITQSPKYLFRKEGQNVTLSCEQNLNHDAMYWYRQDPGQGLRLIYYSQIVNDFQKGDIAEGYSVSREKKESFPLTVTSAQKNPTAFYLCASSQTGNIQYFGAGTRLSVL.

The chain joins TRBV7-9 to TRBJ2-3; 8 positions match TRBD2. The J segment lost 4 bases and the V segment lost 4 bases, leaving 4 bases of the junction unmatched. Germline CDR1 reads SEHNR; CDR2 reads FQNEAQ (reference sequence). The CDR3 is made up of 14 amino acids. CDR3 sequence reads: CASSSGLAPDTQYF. In DNA, the CDR3 is TGTGCCAGCAGCTCAGGACTAGCTCCAGATACGCAGTATTTT.

The chain carries TRBV11-1 and TRBJ2-1; D possibly matches TRBD1 or TRBD2 (5 bases each). CDR1 and CDR2 from the germline V gene are SGHAT and FQDESV (reference sequence). This CDR3 is 15 amino acids long. The V and J ends lost 0 bases and 5 bases respectively, with 11 bases between them. CDR3 sequence: CASSLARRGHNEQFF. The CDR3 DNA follows: TGTGCCAGCAGCTTAGCTCGACGGGGCCACAATGAGCAGTTCTTC.

V usage is TRBV10-3 and J usage is TRBJ2-7; tentatively, D is TRBD1 or TRBD2 (5 bases each). Germline V CDR1 and CDR2: ENHRY, SYGVKD. Trimming shortened V by 4 bases and J by 3 bases, and 10 bases separated the two germline ends. CDR3 length equals 13 residues. CDR3 coding DNA: TGTGCCATCAGTGTTGGGGGAGACTACGAGCAGTACTTC. Its protein product is CAISVGGDYEQYF.

The rearrangement links TRBV7-3 to TRBJ2-3, with 10 nucleotides matching TRBD2. Germline CDR1 SGHTA, CDR2 FQGTGA. This CDR3 region has 17 residues. V was pared by 4 bases and J by 1 base, with 8 bases of the junction left unmatched. The CDR3 DNA reads as TGTGCCAGCAGCTCAGGAAGCGGGGGGGTTGGCACAGATACGCAGTATTTT. Its translation is CASSSGSGGVGTDTQYF.

V is TRBV7-9 and J is TRBJ2-7; tentatively, D is TRBD1 (6 bases). The CDR3 runs to 12 residues. Deletions cut 3 bases from V and 5 bases from J, with 8 bases between. CDR1 is SEHNR, CDR2 FQNEAQ, per germline (reference sequence). The CDR3 bases are TGTGCCAGCAGCTTGGGGGCCCACGAGCAGTACTTC. Protein: CASSLGAHEQYF.

The chain carries TRBV27 and TRBJ2-5; no firm D call. Trimming took off 8 bases at V and 4 bases at J, with 5 bases between the two ends. Germline CDR1 is MNHEY and CDR2 is SMNVEV (reference sequence). This CDR3 comprises 10 residues. The CDR3 DNA reads TGTGCCAGCGGTGGAGAGACCCAGTACTTC. It is translated as CASGGETQYF.

The count of this clone is one. The gene calls are TRBV4-3 and TRBJ2-2, with 10 bases matching TRBD2. The germline V gene encodes CDR1 LGHNA and CDR2 YSLEER. The CDR3 is 16 residues long. Trimming at V came to 3 bases and at J to 7 bases, leaving 8 bases not matched to a gene. In nucleotides, the CDR3 is TGCGCCAGCAGCCAGTCCCTAGCGGGAGCGGGCGGGGAGCTGTTTTTT. As protein: CASSQSLAGAGGELFF.

Written as DNA, the CDR3 is TGTGCCAGCAGCCCCATTAACCTACTCGGAGAGACCCAGTACTTC. It yields the protein CASSPINLLGETQYF. The rearrangement joins TRBV11-2 to TRBJ2-5; no clear D gene. Germline assignment: CDR1 SGHAT and CDR2 FQNNGV. V dropped 5 bases and J dropped 4 bases, with 17 bases sitting between them. This CDR3 comprises 15 residues.

The chain has TRBV30 and TRBJ2-5, with TRBD2 matching 10 bases. Germline assignment: CDR1 GTSNPN and CDR2 SVGIG (reference sequence). V lost 5 bases and J lost 4; bases outside the gene matches: 7. CDR3 length: 14 amino acids. Here the CDR3 reads CAWARLAGRETQYF. CDR3 in DNA: TGTGCCTGGGCCCGACTAGCGGGTAGAGAGACCCAGTACTTC.

Written as DNA, the CDR3 is TGTGCCAGCAGCGAGCGACTAGCGGGAGGGCCTATGGATGAGCAGTTCTTC. It specifies CASSERLAGGPMDEQFF. The chain combines TRBV9 with TRBJ2-1; 14 nucleotides match TRBD2. Germline trimming cut 3 bases from V and 8 bases from J; bases unmatched to any gene: 10. There are 17 residues in the CDR3. Germline CDR1 and CDR2: SGDLS and YYNGEE.

The chain is built from TRBV7-8 and TRBJ2-1; TRBD2 aligns across 11 bases. The germline V gene encodes CDR1 SGHVS and CDR2 FQNEAQ. J was trimmed by 3 bases and V by 5 bases; bases with no gene match: 9. This CDR3 contains 17 residues. CDR3 DNA sequence: TGTGCCAGCAGCCCATGGGGCGGGACTAGCGGCTACAATGAGCAGTTCTTC. Encoded protein: CASSPWGGTSGYNEQFF.

The chain links TRBV6-5 to TRBJ2-7, with a tentative D call TRBD1 (6 bases). Trimming took off 0 bases at V and 4 bases at J, with 16 bases between the two ends. In germline, CDR1 is MNHEY, CDR2 SVGAGI. The CDR3 runs to 16 residues. The CDR3 DNA reads as TGTGCCAGCAGTTACTCGACAGGACAACGTTCGTACGAGCAGTACTTC. It yields the protein CASSYSTGQRSYEQYF.

The rearrangement links TRBV5-1 to TRBJ2-5; 13 nucleotides align to TRBD2. There are 16 residues in the CDR3. V dropped 4 bases and J dropped 3; count of bases not matched to a gene: 6. Germline V gene sequence: CDR1 SGHRS, CDR2 YFSETQ. In DNA, the CDR3 is TGCGCCAGCAGCCCCACTAGCGGGAGGGCTAAAGAGACCCAGTACTTC. Translating it yields CASSPTSGRAKETQYF.

The V gene is TRBV6-5, the J gene TRBJ2-5, with 7 bases aligning to TRBD2. Germline-derived CDR1 and CDR2 are MNHEY and SVGAGI. With 6 bases clipped from V and 3 bases from J, the junction kept 7 bases outside the gene matches. This CDR3 is 14 amino acids long. CDR3 nucleotides: TGTGCCAGCAGCTGGGCGGGGACTAAAGAGACCCAGTACTTC. Its translation is CASSWAGTKETQYF.

The rearrangement links TRBV7-6 to TRBJ1-6; D is perhaps TRBD1 (5 bases). V dropped 1 base and J dropped 13 bases, with 17 bases sitting between them. There are 15 residues in the CDR3. The germline gives CDR1 SGHVS, CDR2 FNYEAQ. In DNA form, the CDR3 reads TGTGCCAGCAGCTTAGACCCGGGACTGAACTTCCCCCTCCACTTT. Protein: CASSLDPGLNFPLHF.

This clone has just a few counts. The V and J genes are TRBV4-1 and TRBJ2-6, with 7 bases lining up with TRBD2. Germline CDR1 and CDR2: MGHRA and YSYEKL. This CDR3 comprises 15 residues. Trimming removed 0 bases from V and 5 bases from J; junction bases left unmatched: 1. This CDR3 is CASSQEAGRANVLTF. In DNA, the CDR3 is TGCGCCAGCAGCCAAGAAGCGGGACGGGCCAACGTCCTGACTTTC.

The rearrangement joins TRBV27 to TRBJ2-6; D may be TRBD1 (6 bases). Germline CDR1 is MNHEY and CDR2 is SMNVEV (reference sequence). Trimming pared 7 bases from V and 0 bases from J, leaving 16 bases between. The CDR3 totals 17 residues. The CDR3 nucleotides are TGTGCCAGCACCCCCGGGACACCAGCCTCTGGGGCCAACGTCCTGACTTTC. Its protein product is CASTPGTPASGANVLTF.

The chain joins TRBV12-5 to TRBJ2-5; D not resolved. This CDR3 spans 14 amino acids. V shed 6 bases and J shed 2 bases, with 13 bases lying between them. Germline V CDR1 and CDR2: LGHNT, FRNRAP. This CDR3 reads CASGNHTTQETQYF. In DNA form, the CDR3 reads TGTGCTAGTGGCAACCACACTACTCAAGAGACCCAGTACTTC.

The V gene is TRBV6-6, the J gene TRBJ2-7; D gene unclear. The length of the CDR3 is 12 residues. Looked up from germline, CDR1 is MNHNY and CDR2 is SVGAGI (reference sequence). Between the trimmed V and J ends, which lost 8 bases and 3 bases, there was a span of 11 bases. The CDR3 coding sequence is TGTGCCAGCGGTATCTCAAGCTACGAGCAGTACTTC. Translation: CASGISSYEQYF.

This clone is medium-sized (0.01 to 0.1%) within its sample. This chain links TRBV25-1 with TRBJ2-5; 7 nucleotides line up with TRBD1. V lost 5 bases to trimming and J lost 4 bases; unmatched junction nucleotides: 7. CDR1 is MGHDK and CDR2 is SYGVNS in the germline V gene. The CDR3 spans 14 residues. The CDR3 sequence: CASSTPRQGETQYF. Written as DNA, the CDR3 is TGTGCCAGCAGTACACCCAGACAGGGAGAGACCCAGTACTTC.

The CDR3 region is CASNLWGENTEAFF. Here the CDR3 DNA reads TGTGCCAGCAACCTGTGGGGGGAGAACACTGAAGCTTTCTTT. The chain recombines TRBV5-4 with TRBJ1-1, with D possibly TRBD1 on 5 matching bases. V was pared by 6 bases and J by 1 base, with 13 bases between. From germline, CDR1 is SGHNT and CDR2 YYREEE (reference sequence). This CDR3 spans 14 amino acids.

The rearrangement uses TRBV27 and TRBJ2-1; the D is unclear. CDR1 and CDR2 from the germline V gene are MNHEY and SMNVEV (reference sequence). Trimming took off 3 bases at V and 2 bases at J, with 8 bases between the two ends. The CDR3 is made up of 14 amino acids. CDR3 DNA sequence: TGTGCCAGCAGTTTTGAAAGTCCCTACAATGAGCAGTTCTTC. Translating it yields CASSFESPYNEQFF.

This sequence joins TRBV5-5 and TRBJ1-1, with a possible D match to TRBD1 (6 bases). V was trimmed by 2 bases and J by 7 bases, leaving 12 bases between them. Germline CDR1 SGHKS, CDR2 YYEKEE (reference sequence). The CDR3 is 13 residues long. The CDR3 reads CASSLGGLVEAFF. The DNA of the CDR3 is TGTGCCAGCAGCTTAGGGGGGCTGGTTGAAGCTTTCTTT. Together with reference TRBV5-5 and TRBJ1-1, the CDR3 gives the full variable domain: DAGVTQSPTHLIKTRGQQVTLRCSPISGHKSVSWYQQVLGQGPQFIFQYYEKEERGRGNFPDRFSARQFPNYSSELNVNALLLGDSALYLCASSLGGLVEAFFGQGTRLTVV.

The chain is built from TRBV9 and TRBJ2-1, with D perhaps TRBD1 or TRBD2 (6 bases each). The CDR3 length is 18 residues. Germline CDR1 is SGDLS and CDR2 is YYNGEE. V dropped 4 bases and J dropped 5 bases, with 25 bases sitting between them. The CDR3 is CASSLMGAGTGRNNEQFF. The CDR3 DNA reads as TGTGCCAGCAGCCTGATGGGGGCCGGGACTGGACGCAACAATGAGCAGTTCTTC.

The J gene is TRBJ2-3, the V gene TRBV11-1, with TRBD2 matching 8 bases. Germline CDR1 reads SGHAT; CDR2 reads FQDESV (reference sequence). This CDR3 comprises 16 residues. V lost 2 bases and J lost 4; bases outside the gene matches: 8. CDR3 protein: CASSLFGGEGPDTQYF. Written as DNA, the CDR3 is TGTGCCAGCAGCTTATTCGGGGGGGAGGGGCCAGATACGCAGTATTTT.

This chain connects TRBV28 to TRBJ2-1; 8 bases map to TRBD1. CDR1 is MDHEN and CDR2 is SYDVKM in the germline V gene. V trimming: 10 bases; J trimming: 4 bases; junction bases outside the gene matches: 24. CDR3 length: 19 residues. The CDR3 sequence is CATRLGPFGTGGSYNEQFF. CDR3 nucleotide sequence: TGTGCCACCAGACTAGGCCCATTTGGCACAGGGGGATCGTACAATGAGCAGTTCTTC.

The table lists this clone with a few counts. The gene calls are TRBV9 and TRBJ2-2, with unresolved D. In germline, CDR1 is SGDLS, CDR2 YYNGEE. The ends were cut back, 4 bases at V and 6 bases at J, with 7 bases in the middle. The CDR3 runs to 12 residues. The DNA for the CDR3 is TGTGCCAGCAGCATAGGGTCCGGGGAGCTGTTTTTT. Protein: CASSIGSGELFF.